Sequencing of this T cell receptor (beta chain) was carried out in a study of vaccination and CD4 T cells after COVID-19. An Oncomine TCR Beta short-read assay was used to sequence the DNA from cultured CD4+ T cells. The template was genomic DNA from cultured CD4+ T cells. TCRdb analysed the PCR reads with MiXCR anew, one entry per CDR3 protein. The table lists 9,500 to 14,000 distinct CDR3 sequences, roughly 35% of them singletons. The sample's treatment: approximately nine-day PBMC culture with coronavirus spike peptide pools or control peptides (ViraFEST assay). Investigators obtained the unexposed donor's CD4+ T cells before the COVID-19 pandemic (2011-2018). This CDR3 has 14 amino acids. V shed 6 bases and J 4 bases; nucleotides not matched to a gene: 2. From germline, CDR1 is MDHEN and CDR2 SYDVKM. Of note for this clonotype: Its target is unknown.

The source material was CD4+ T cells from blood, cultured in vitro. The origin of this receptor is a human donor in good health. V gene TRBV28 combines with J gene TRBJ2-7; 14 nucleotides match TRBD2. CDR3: CASRGTSGSYEQYF. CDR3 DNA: TGTGCCAGCAGAGGGACTAGCGGGAGTTACGAGCAGTACTTC.